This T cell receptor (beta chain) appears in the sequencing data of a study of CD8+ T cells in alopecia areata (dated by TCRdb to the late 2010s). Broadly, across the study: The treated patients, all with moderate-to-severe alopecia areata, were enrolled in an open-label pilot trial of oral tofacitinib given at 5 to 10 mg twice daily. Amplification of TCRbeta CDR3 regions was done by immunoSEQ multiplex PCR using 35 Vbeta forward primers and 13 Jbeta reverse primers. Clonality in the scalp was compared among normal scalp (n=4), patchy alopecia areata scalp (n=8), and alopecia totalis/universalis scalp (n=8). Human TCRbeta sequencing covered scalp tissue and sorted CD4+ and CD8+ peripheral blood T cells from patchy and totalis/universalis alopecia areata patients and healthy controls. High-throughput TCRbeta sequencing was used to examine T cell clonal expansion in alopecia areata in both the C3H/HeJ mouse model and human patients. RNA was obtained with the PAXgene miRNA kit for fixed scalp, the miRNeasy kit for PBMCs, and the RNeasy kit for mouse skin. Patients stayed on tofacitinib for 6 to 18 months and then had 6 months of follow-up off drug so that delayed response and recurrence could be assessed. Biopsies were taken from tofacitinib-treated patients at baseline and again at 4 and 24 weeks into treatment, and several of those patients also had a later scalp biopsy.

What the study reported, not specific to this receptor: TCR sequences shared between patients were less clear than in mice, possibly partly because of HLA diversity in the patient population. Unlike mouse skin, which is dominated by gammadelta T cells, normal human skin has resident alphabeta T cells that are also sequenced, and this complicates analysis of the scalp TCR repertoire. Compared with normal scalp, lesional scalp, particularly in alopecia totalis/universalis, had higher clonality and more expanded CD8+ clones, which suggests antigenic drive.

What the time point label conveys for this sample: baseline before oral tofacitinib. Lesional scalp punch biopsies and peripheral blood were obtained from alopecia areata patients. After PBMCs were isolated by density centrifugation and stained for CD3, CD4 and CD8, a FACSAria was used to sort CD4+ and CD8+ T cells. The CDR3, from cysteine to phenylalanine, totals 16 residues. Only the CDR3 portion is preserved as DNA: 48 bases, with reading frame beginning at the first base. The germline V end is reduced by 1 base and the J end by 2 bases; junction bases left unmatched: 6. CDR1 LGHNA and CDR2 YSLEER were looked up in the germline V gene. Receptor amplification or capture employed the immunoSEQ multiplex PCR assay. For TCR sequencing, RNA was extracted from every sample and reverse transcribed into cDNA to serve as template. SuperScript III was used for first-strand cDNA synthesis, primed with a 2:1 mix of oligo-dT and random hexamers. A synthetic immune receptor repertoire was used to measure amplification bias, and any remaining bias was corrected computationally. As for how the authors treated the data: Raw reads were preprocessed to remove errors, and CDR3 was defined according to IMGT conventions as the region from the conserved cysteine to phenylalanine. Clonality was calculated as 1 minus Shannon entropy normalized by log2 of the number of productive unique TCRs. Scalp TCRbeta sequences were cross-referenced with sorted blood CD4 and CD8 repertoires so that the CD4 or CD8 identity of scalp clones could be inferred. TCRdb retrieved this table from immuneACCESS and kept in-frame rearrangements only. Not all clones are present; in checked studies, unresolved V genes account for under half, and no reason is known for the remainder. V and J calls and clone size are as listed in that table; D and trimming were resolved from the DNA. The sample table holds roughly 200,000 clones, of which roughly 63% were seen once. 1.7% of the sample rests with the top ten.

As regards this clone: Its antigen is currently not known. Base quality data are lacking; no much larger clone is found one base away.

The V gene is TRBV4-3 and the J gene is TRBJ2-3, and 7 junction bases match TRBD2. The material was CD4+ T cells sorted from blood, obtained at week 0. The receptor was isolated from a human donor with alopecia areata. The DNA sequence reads TGCGCCAGCAGCCAAGTTGTCCTAGCGGTCACAGATACGCAGTATTTT. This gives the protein CASSQVVLAVTDTQYF.